This T cell receptor (beta chain) was sequenced for a study of blood T cell repertoires in COVID-19. This clone was seen only once. This table comes from immunoSEQ multiplex PCR, and its TCRdb copy is limited to in-frame clones, with some not included. The sample lists around 360,000 clones, more than 75% occurring once. The CDR3 loop spans 16 amino acids. V shed 3 bases, J shed 2 bases, and the junction held 7 bases outside the gene matches. From germline, CDR1 is SNHLY and CDR2 FYNNEI. The chain carries TRBV2 and TRBJ1-3; 7 nucleotides agree with TRBD1. Specimen: PBMCs or T cells enriched from blood (not recorded which). The sequence was obtained from a woman in her 30s who had recovered from COVID-19. CDR3 bases: TGTGCCAGCAGTGACCCGACAGGGCTAACTGGAAACACCATATATTTT. It is translated as CASSDPTGLTGNTIYF.